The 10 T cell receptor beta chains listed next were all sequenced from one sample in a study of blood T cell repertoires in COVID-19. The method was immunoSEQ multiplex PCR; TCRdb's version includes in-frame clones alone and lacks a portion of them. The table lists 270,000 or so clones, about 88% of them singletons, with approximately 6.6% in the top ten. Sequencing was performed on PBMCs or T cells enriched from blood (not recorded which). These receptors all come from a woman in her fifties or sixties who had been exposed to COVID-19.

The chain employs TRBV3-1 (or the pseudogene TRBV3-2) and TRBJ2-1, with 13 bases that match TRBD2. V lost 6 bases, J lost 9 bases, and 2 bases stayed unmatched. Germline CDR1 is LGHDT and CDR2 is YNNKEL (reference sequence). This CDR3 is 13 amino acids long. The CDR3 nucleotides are TGTGCCAGCAGTCGGACTAGCGGGGGTGAGCAGTTCTTC. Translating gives CASSRTSGGEQFF.

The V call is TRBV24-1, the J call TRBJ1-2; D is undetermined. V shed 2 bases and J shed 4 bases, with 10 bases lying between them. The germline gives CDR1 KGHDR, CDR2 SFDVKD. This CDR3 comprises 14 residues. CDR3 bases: TGTGCCACCAGTGATTCCCAGCGCCCCTATGGCTACACCTTC. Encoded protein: CATSDSQRPYGYTF.

CDR3 nucleotides: TGTGCCAGCTCCCACCTGGAAAGGGAGGGAGGCTACACCTTC. Translating gives CASSHLEREGGYTF. The gene calls are TRBV18 and TRBJ1-2; no firm D call. Trimming removed 6 bases at V and 8 bases at J, with 19 bases between. The CDR3 sequence is 14 residues long. Germline V gene data show CDR1 as KGHSH and CDR2 as LQKENI.

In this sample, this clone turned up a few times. In nucleotides, the CDR3 is TGTGCCAGCAGCCAAGGGGGGCTCCTTGGCAAAGCTTTCTTT. Its protein product is CASSQGGLLGKAFF. J is TRBJ1-1 and V is TRBV3-1 (or the pseudogene TRBV3-2); maybe TRBD1 (6 bases). The CDR3 is made up of 14 amino acids. Between the trimmed V and J ends, which lost 1 base and 9 bases, there was a span of 15 bases. Germline CDR1 reads LGHDT; CDR2 reads YNNKEL (reference sequence).

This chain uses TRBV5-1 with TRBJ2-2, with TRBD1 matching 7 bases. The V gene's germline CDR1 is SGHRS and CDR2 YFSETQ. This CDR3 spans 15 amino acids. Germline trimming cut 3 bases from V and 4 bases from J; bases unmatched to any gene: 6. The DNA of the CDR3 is TGCGCCAGCAGCTGGAAGGGGGCGTCCACCGGGGAGCTGTTTTTT. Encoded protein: CASSWKGASTGELFF.

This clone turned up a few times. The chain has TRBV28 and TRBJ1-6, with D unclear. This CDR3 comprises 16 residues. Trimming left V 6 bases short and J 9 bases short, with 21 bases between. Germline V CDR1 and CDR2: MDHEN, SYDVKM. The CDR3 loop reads CASRPSSPALGSPLHF. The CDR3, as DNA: TGTGCCAGCAGGCCCTCGAGCCCTGCCCTCGGTTCACCCCTCCACTTT.

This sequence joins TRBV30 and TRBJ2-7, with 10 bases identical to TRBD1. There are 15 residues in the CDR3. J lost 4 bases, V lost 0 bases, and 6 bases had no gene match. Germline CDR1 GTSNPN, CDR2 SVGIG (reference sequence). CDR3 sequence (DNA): TGTGCCTGGAGTGTCAGACAGGGGGCGGGATACGAGCAGTACTTC. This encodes CAWSVRQGAGYEQYF.

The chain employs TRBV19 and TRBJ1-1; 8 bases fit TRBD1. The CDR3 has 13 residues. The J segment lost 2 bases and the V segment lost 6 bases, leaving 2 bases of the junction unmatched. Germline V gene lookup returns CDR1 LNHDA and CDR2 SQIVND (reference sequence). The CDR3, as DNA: TGTGCCAGTAGGGACAGGGTAAACACTGAAGCTTTCTTT. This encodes CASRDRVNTEAFF.

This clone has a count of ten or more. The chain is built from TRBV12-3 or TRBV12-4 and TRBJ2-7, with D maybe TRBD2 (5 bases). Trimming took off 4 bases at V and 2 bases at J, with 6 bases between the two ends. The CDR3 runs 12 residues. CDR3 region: CASSWRAYEQYF. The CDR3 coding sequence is TGTGCCAGCAGTTGGCGGGCCTACGAGCAGTACTTC.

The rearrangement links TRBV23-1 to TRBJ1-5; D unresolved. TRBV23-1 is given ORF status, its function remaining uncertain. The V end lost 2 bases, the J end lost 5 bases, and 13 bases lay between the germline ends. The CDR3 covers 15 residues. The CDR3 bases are TGCGCCAGCAGTCAAAGATCAGGACTTTATCAGCCCCAGCATTTT. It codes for CASSQRSGLYQPQHF.